This T cell receptor beta chain is from a study of Graves' ophthalmopathy and Graves' hyperthyroidism. Study-wide results and caveats: Progression of ophthalmopathy was predicted by the model with 70% to 71% sensitivity and roughly 78% specificity. Detection in blood was also observed for most expanded thyroid clonotypes above 0.001 frequency.

Only a few counts were recorded for this clonotype. Antigen unknown. As the template, RNA transcripts were used to amplify TCR beta CDR3 regions. The first round was an RT-PCR with HTBI primers, and the second round was a multiplex PCR. TCRdb processed the multiplex PCR reads anew with MiXCR; each CDR3 protein has one entry. The table has about 1.2 million distinct CDR3 sequences, about two fifths seen once. There are 17 residues in the CDR3. The junction had 6 bases not matched to a gene; V was cut back by 2 bases and J by 2 bases. Germline CDR1 MNHEY, CDR2 SVGAGI. Participants with hyperthyroidism, aged 18 to 65, were newly diagnosed with under 2 months' duration. Pregnancy or lactation, uncontrolled infections and other autoimmune diseases were grounds for excluding patients.

The V call is TRBV6-5, the J call TRBJ1-1; TRBD1 matches 12 bases. Sequencing was performed on peripheral blood or thyroid tissue (not recorded which). This receptor was obtained from an adult man with Graves' hyperthyroidism. DNA of the CDR3: TGTGCCAGCAGTTACCTCGCGGGGACAGGGGGCAACACTGAAGCTTTCTTT. Amino acids: CASSYLAGTGGNTEAFF.